This T cell receptor beta chain was sequenced for a study of blood T cell repertoires in COVID-19. Study information: Acute and convalescent COVID-19 specimens originated in the United States, Italy and Spain. T cells, B-cell-depleted T cells, or PBMCs provided the cDNA or gDNA that served as material.

The CDR3 sequence is 13 residues long. Trimming stripped 1 base from V and 4 bases from J, with 6 bases between. Authors' analysis steps: Estimated nucleated cell counts came from reference gene primer amplification. Some clones are missing from TCRdb's copy, which holds only in-frame ones; the method was immunoSEQ multiplex PCR. That table furnishes V, J and clone size, whereas the DNA furnished D and trimming. The sample records 200,000 to 300,000 clones, around 90% being singletons. Sample: peripheral blood. The TCR sequence derives from a man aged 55 to 70 who had recovered from COVID-19. The chain recombines TRBV12-3 or TRBV12-4 with TRBJ2-3, with D perhaps matching TRBD1 (5 bases). The CDR3 DNA reads as TGTGCCAGCAGTTTAGACAGGCCAGATACGCAGTATTTT. Amino acids: CASSLDRPDTQYF.